This TCR beta chain was identified during a study of control samples from healthy donors and cancer patients. The V and J ends lost 4 bases and 11 bases respectively, with 17 bases between them. The CDR3 totals 13 residues. CDR1 is SGHAT, CDR2 FQNNGV, per germline. Measured with immunoSEQ multiplex PCR; TCRdb has only the in-frame clones, and not every one. The repertoire holds tens of thousands of clones, approximately 95% seen once, with around 2% in the top ten. The chain couples TRBV11-2 to TRBJ1-2, with D unresolved. The clonotype comes from a woman aged 25 to 39 in good health. Sequencing was done on a sample of blood. The CDR3: CASSSLDTAVYTF. DNA of the CDR3: TGTGCCAGCAGCTCCTTAGACACCGCCGTTTACACCTTC.